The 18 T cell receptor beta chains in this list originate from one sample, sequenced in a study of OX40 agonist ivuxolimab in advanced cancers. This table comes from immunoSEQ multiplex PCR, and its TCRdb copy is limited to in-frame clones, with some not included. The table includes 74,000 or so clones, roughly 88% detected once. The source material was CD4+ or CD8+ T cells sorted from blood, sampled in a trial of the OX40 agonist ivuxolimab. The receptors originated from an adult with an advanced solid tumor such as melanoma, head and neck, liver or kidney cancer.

CDR3 region: CASSSPTSLNEQFF. In nucleotides, the CDR3 is TGTGCCAGCAGCTCCCCGACTAGCCTGAATGAGCAGTTCTTC. The J gene is TRBJ2-1, the V gene TRBV6-5, with TRBD2 matching over 7 bases. The CDR3 is 14 amino acids. V shed 6 bases and J 7 bases; nucleotides not matched to a gene: 9. Looked up from germline, CDR1 is MNHEY and CDR2 is SVGAGI.

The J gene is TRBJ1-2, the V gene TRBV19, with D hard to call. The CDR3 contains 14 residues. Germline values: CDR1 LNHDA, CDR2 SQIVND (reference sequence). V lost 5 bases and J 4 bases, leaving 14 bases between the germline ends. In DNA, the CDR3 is TGTGCCAGTAGTCCCCGGTCCGGAGGCTATGGCTACACCTTC. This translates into CASSPRSGGYGYTF.

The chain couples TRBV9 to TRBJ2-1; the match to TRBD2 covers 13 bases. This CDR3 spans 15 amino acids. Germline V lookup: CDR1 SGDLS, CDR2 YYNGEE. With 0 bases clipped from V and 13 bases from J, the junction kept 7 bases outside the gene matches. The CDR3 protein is CASSVGGLAGFLQFF. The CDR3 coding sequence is TGTGCCAGCAGCGTAGGGGGACTAGCGGGGTTCCTTCAGTTCTTC. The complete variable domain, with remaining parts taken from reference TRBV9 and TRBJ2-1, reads DSGVTQTPKHLITATGQRVTLRCSPRSGDLSVYWYQQSLDQGLQFLIQYYNGEERAKGNILERFSAQQFPDLHSELNLSSLELGDSALYFCASSVGGLAGFLQFFGPGTRLTVL.

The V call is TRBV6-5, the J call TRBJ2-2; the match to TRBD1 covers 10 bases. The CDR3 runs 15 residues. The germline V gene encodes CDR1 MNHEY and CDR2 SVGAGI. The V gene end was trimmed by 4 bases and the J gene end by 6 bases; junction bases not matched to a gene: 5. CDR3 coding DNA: TGTGCCAGCAGTTCGACAGGGGGCGCGTCCGGGGAGCTGTTTTTT. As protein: CASSSTGGASGELFF.

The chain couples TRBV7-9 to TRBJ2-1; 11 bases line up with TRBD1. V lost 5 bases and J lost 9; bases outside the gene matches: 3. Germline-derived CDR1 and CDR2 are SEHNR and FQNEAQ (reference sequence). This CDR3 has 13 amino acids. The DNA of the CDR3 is TGTGCCAGCAGCGGACAGGGGGCAGGTGAGCAGTTCTTC. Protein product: CASSGQGAGEQFF. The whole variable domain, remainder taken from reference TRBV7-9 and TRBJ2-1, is DTGVSQNPRHKITKRGQNVTFRCDPISEHNRLYWYRQTLGQGPEFLTYFQNEAQLEKSRLLSDRFSAERPKGSFSTLEIQRTEQGDSAMYLCASSGQGAGEQFFGPGTRLTVL.

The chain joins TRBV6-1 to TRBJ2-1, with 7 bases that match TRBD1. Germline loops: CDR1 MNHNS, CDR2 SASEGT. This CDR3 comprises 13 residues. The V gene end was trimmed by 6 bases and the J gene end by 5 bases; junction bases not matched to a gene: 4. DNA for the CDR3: TGTGCCAGCAGCGGACAGGTGGACAATGAGCAGTTCTTC. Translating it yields CASSGQVDNEQFF.

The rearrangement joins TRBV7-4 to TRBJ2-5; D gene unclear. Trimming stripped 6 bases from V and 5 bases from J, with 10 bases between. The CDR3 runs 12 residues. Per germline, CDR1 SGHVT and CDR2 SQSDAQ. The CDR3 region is CASRWASETQYF. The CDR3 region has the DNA TGTGCCAGCAGATGGGCGTCGGAGACCCAGTACTTC.

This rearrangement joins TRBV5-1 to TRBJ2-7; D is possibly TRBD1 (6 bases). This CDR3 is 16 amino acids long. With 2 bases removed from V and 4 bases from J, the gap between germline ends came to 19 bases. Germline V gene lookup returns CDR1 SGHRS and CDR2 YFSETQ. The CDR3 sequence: CASSFDRTFFQYEQYF. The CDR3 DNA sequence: TGCGCCAGCAGCTTCGACAGGACTTTTTTTCAGTACGAGCAGTACTTC.

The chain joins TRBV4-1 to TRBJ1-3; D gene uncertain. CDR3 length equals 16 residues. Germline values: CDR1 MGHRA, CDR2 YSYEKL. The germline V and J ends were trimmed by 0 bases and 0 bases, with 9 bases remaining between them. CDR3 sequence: CASSQERALSGNTIYF. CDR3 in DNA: TGCGCCAGCAGCCAAGAGAGGGCACTCTCTGGAAACACCATATATTTT.

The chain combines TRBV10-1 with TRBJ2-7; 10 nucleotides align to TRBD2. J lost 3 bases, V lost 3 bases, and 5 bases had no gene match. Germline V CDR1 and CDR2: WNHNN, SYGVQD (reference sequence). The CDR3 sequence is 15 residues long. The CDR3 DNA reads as TGCGCCAGCAGTGACTATTTAGCGGGAGGCTACGAGCAGTACTTC. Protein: CASSDYLAGGYEQYF.

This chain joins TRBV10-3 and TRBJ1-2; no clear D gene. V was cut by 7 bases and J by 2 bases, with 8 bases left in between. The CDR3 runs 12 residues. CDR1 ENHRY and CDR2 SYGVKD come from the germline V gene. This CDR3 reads CAITAENYGYTF. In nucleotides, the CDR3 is TGTGCCATCACGGCGGAGAACTATGGCTACACCTTC.

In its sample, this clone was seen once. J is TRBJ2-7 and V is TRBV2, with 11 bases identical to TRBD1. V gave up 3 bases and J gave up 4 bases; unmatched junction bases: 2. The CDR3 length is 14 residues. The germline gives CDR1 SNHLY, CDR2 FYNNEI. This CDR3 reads CASSEDRGLYEQYF. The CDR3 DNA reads TGTGCCAGCAGTGAGGACAGGGGGCTGTACGAGCAGTACTTC.

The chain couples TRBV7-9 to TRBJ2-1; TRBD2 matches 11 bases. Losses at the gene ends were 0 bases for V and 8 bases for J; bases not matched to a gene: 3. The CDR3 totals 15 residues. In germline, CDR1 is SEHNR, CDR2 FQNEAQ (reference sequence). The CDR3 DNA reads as TGTGCCAGCAGCTTAGCTAGCGGGGGGGCATATGAGCAGTTCTTC. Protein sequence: CASSLASGGAYEQFF.

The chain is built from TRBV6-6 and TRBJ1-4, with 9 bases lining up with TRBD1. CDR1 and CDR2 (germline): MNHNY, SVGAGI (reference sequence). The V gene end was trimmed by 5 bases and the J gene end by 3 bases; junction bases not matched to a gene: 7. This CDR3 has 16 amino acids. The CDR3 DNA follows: TGTGCCAGCAGTCCCACAGGGGGCCGGGCTAATGAAAAACTGTTTTTT. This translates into CASSPTGGRANEKLFF.

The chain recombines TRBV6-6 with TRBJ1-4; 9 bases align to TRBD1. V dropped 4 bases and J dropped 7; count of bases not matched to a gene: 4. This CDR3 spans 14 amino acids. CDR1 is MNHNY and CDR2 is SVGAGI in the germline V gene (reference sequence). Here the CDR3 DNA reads TGTGCCAGCAGTTTGGGACAGGGCGGTGAAAAACTGTTTTTT. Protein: CASSLGQGGEKLFF.

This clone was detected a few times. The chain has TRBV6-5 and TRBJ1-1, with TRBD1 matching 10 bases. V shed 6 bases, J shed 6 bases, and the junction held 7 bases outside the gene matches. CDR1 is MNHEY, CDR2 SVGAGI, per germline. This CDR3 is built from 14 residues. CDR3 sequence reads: CASSLDRGRAEAFF. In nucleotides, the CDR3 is TGTGCCAGCAGCCTCGACAGGGGGCGCGCTGAAGCTTTCTTT.

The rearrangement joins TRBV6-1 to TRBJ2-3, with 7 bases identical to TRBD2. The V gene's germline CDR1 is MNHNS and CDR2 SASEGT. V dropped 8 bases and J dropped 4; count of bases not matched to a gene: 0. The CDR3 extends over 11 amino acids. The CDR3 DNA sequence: TGTGCCAGCGGGAGGGCAGATACGCAGTATTTT. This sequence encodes CASGRADTQYF.

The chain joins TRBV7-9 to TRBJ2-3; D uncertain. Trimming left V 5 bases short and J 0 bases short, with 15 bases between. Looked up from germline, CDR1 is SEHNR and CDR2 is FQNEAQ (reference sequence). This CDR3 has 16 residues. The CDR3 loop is CASSPHVGYSTDTQYF. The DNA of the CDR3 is TGTGCCAGCAGCCCCCATGTAGGTTATAGCACAGATACGCAGTATTTT.